What follows are 21 T cell receptor beta chains derived from one specimen sequenced in a study of cytotoxic CD8 clonotypes in ibrutinib-treated CLL. TCRdb keeps only in-frame clones here, not all; method: immunoSEQ multiplex PCR. This repertoire shows fewer than 400,000 clones, roughly 67% found once; its top ten account for approximately 6%. The starting material was PBMCs, obtained after 36 months of ibrutinib treatment. These receptors were collected from a human donor with chronic lymphocytic leukemia.

This chain uses TRBV15 with TRBJ2-1; 13 bases map to TRBD2. The germline V gene has CDR1 LNHNV and CDR2 YYDKDF (reference sequence). This CDR3 has 17 amino acids. J gave up 7 bases and V 0 bases, and 6 bases lay outside the gene matches. CDR3 amino acids: CATSRDLLAGGLNEQFF. The DNA for the CDR3 is TGTGCCACCAGCAGAGATCTACTAGCGGGGGGGCTGAATGAGCAGTTCTTC.

This chain connects TRBV29-1 to TRBJ1-3; possibly TRBD1 for D (6 bases). The CDR3 has 13 residues. Germline V gene sequence: CDR1 SQVTM, CDR2 ANQGSEA. V gave up 8 bases and J gave up 4 bases, with 15 bases separating them. The CDR3 region is CSYTTGIGNTIYF. The CDR3 coding sequence is TGCAGCTATACAACAGGGATCGGAAACACCATATATTTT.

The rearrangement links TRBV11-3 to TRBJ2-1; tentative D call: TRBD1 (6 bases). The CDR3 runs 13 residues. With 6 bases removed from V and 8 bases from J, the gap between germline ends came to 14 bases. CDR1 is SGHNT and CDR2 is YENEEA in the germline V gene. The CDR3 DNA follows: TGTGCCAGCAGGAAACAGGGTGCCCATGAGCAGTTCTTC. Residues: CASRKQGAHEQFF.

This rearrangement joins TRBV4-1 to TRBJ1-2; a possible D gene is TRBD1 (6 bases). This CDR3 region has 18 residues. V was shortened by 2 bases and J by 5 bases, with 24 bases between the two germline ends. Germline-derived CDR1 and CDR2 are MGHRA and YSYEKL. The chain's CDR3 is CASSQPHPNRVGGYGYTF. The CDR3 DNA reads TGCGCCAGCAGCCAACCCCACCCCAACAGGGTAGGAGGGTATGGCTACACCTTC.

The genes are TRBV6-6 and TRBJ1-3; 7 bases agree with TRBD1. CDR1 and CDR2 (germline): MNHNY, SVGAGI (reference sequence). The CDR3 spans 14 residues. The V and J ends lost 5 bases and 0 bases, in that order; junction bases with no gene match: 1. This CDR3 reads CASSGTDSGNTIYF. Written as DNA, the CDR3 is TGTGCCAGCAGTGGGACAGACTCTGGAAACACCATATATTTT.

The chain has TRBV5-1 and TRBJ1-2; D not certain. The CDR3 loop spans 13 amino acids. Trimming took 4 bases from V and 7 from J, leaving 14 bases between them. Per germline, CDR1 SGHRS and CDR2 YFSETQ. The CDR3 DNA reads as TGCGCCAGCAGCCCCCTATCAGGAGCTGGCTACACCTTC. Its protein is CASSPLSGAGYTF.

The rearrangement links TRBV29-1 to TRBJ1-5, with a possible D match to TRBD1 (5 bases). Germline assignment: CDR1 SQVTM and CDR2 ANQGSEA. The V gene lost 6 bases and the J gene lost 6 bases, with 15 bases spanning the gap. The CDR3 is 13 amino acids. CDR3 bases: TGCAGCGTCTTGGCGGGGGTCGGTCAGCCCCAGCATTTT. Its protein product is CSVLAGVGQPQHF.

The chain couples TRBV4-1 to TRBJ2-7, with a tentative D call TRBD2 (6 bases). CDR3 length: 15 amino acids. Germline V gene sequence: CDR1 MGHRA, CDR2 YSYEKL. V shed 1 base and J shed 4 bases, with 14 bases lying between them. This chain's CDR3 is CASSQAFGGSYEQYF. CDR3 bases: TGCGCCAGCAGCCAAGCATTCGGGGGATCTTACGAGCAGTACTTC.

This sequence joins TRBV27 and TRBJ1-5, with D perhaps TRBD1 (6 bases). V was clipped by 4 bases and J by 11 bases, with 18 bases between them. CDR1 is MNHEY and CDR2 is SMNVEV in the germline V gene (reference sequence). The CDR3 loop spans 14 amino acids. As DNA, the CDR3 is TGTGCCAGCAGTTCGGGCAGGGGAGACCCAACCCAGCATTTT. It yields the protein CASSSGRGDPTQHF.

This clone was observed a few times. V is TRBV7-9 and J is TRBJ1-2; D gene ambiguous. V was cut by 5 bases and J by 1 base, with 11 bases left in between. CDR1 SEHNR and CDR2 FQNEAQ come from the germline V gene (reference sequence). The CDR3 is 14 residues long. The CDR3 DNA is TGTGCCAGCAGCACGCAGGCCCTTAACTATGGCTACACCTTC. Translating it yields CASSTQALNYGYTF.

This clone was found many times. The chain combines TRBV28 with TRBJ1-2; no definite D call. CDR1 and CDR2 from the germline V gene are MDHEN and SYDVKM. The ends were cut back, 5 bases at V and 4 bases at J, with 8 bases in the middle. The CDR3 contains 12 residues. The CDR3 here is CASSSGSYGYTF. Here the CDR3 DNA reads TGTGCCAGCAGTAGTGGGAGCTATGGCTACACCTTC.

The V and J genes are TRBV15 and TRBJ2-2; TRBD2 aligns across 7 bases. Germline V gene lookup returns CDR1 LNHNV and CDR2 YYDKDF (reference sequence). V lost 5 bases, J lost 5 bases, and 8 bases stayed unmatched. The CDR3 spans 15 residues. The CDR3 loop reads CATSGLREGTGELFF. The CDR3 region has the DNA TGTGCCACCAGCGGGCTGAGGGAGGGTACCGGGGAGCTGTTTTTT.

This clone has a handful of counts. The chain recombines TRBV4-3 with TRBJ2-5; D gene ambiguous. V lost 0 bases, J lost 6 bases, and 11 bases lay in between. This CDR3 region has 14 residues. Germline lookup yields CDR1 LGHNA and CDR2 YSLEER. CDR3 loop: CASSQEMGMKTQYF. CDR3 nucleotide sequence: TGCGCCAGCAGCCAAGAGATGGGTATGAAGACCCAGTACTTC.

This clone was picked up a small number of times. The genes are TRBV9 and TRBJ1-1; D is uncertain. With 5 bases removed from V and 1 base from J, the gap between germline ends came to 9 bases. The germline CDR1 and CDR2 sequences are SGDLS and YYNGEE. This CDR3 region has 13 residues. CDR3 amino acids: CASSLSPNTEAFF. Here the CDR3 DNA reads TGTGCCAGCAGTCTTTCCCCGAACACTGAAGCTTTCTTT. The full variable domain, in which reference TRBV9 and TRBJ1-1 provide the parts outside the CDR3, is DSGVTQTPKHLITATGQRVTLRCSPRSGDLSVYWYQQSLDQGLQFLIQYYNGEERAKGNILERFSAQQFPDLHSELNLSSLELGDSALYFCASSLSPNTEAFFGQGTRLTVV.

This clone has a handful of counts. The genes are TRBV6-5 and TRBJ2-7; TRBD2 matches at 7 bases. In germline, CDR1 is MNHEY, CDR2 SVGAGI. J was trimmed by 4 bases and V by 8 bases; bases with no gene match: 11. The CDR3 has 14 amino acids. The CDR3 nucleotides read TGTGCCAGCGGGGGAGGGGCCGGAGCATACGAGCAGTACTTC. Translation gives CASGGGAGAYEQYF.

The chain couples TRBV29-1 to TRBJ1-2; a possible D gene is TRBD1 (5 bases). Germline assignment: CDR1 SQVTM and CDR2 ANQGSEA. This CDR3 is built from 12 residues. Deletions cut 3 bases from V and 8 bases from J, with 13 bases between. The CDR3, as DNA: TGCAGCGTTGAGGTGGGGAGGGGAGGCTACACCTTC. Amino acids: CSVEVGRGGYTF.

The chain has TRBV29-1 and TRBJ1-3, with a weak D call TRBD1 (5 bases). The germline V gene encodes CDR1 SQVTM and CDR2 ANQGSEA. This CDR3 spans 14 amino acids. V was trimmed by 4 bases and J by 1 base, leaving 11 bases between them. CDR3: CSVGPQGSGNTIYF. CDR3 nucleotide sequence: TGCAGCGTTGGTCCTCAGGGATCTGGAAACACCATATATTTT.

The chain uses TRBV9 and TRBJ2-7; 7 positions match TRBD1. Germline V CDR1 and CDR2: SGDLS, YYNGEE. The V and J ends lost 0 bases and 4 bases, in that order; junction bases with no gene match: 10. The CDR3 totals 16 residues. CDR3 sequence reads: CASSVGARGPTYEQYF. The CDR3 nucleotides are TGTGCCAGCAGCGTAGGGGCGAGGGGGCCGACATACGAGCAGTACTTC.

The genes are TRBV6-5 and TRBJ2-3; D unresolved. V lost 6 bases and J 7 bases, leaving 14 bases between the germline ends. The CDR3 has 13 amino acids. From germline, CDR1 is MNHEY and CDR2 SVGAGI. The CDR3 DNA reads as TGTGCCAGCAGCCGACGATTTTCTCATACGCAGTATTTT. Translated, it gives CASSRRFSHTQYF.

This clone has a handful of counts. This chain links TRBV4-1 with TRBJ2-5, with D perhaps TRBD2 (5 bases). The V and J ends lost 1 base and 4 bases respectively, with 10 bases between them. The CDR3 has 14 residues. The V gene's germline CDR1 is MGHRA and CDR2 YSYEKL. The CDR3 nucleotides read TGCGCCAGCAGCCAAGTCGGGGTAGGAGAGACCCAGTACTTC. Encoded protein: CASSQVGVGETQYF.

The V call is TRBV29-1, the J call TRBJ2-7; the D gene is possibly TRBD2 (5 bases). CDR3 length equals 12 residues. Trimming took 6 bases from V and 5 from J, leaving 14 bases between them. Looked up from germline, CDR1 is SQVTM and CDR2 is ANQGSEA. The CDR3, as DNA: TGCAGCGTCGGGGAAGTTGGTAACGAGCAGTACTTC. The encoded protein is CSVGEVGNEQYF.